The 32 T cell receptor beta chains below come from one sample, sequenced in a study of T cells in Graves' hyperthyroidism and ophthalmopathy (dated by TCRdb to between 2018 and 2020). To prepare the library, multiplex PCR was applied. Sequenced on an Illumina HiSeq 2000. The TCR beta CDR3 regions were amplified from the RNA transcripts. The first round of RT-PCR for the TCR CDR3 was performed with the HTBI primer set and the Qiagen OneStep RT-PCR kit. TCRdb took the public reads, trimmed them with fastp at Q25, ran MiXCR for clone calling and kept in-frame beta chains. Under each unique CDR3 protein, matching rows form one entry showing the most common genes and DNA. The sample data list about 710,000 distinct CDR3 sequences, and about a sixth of these were observed just once. Under 8.5% of the sample lies in the top ten. The sample comprised blood. The receptors come from a man aged 18-30 years with Graves' hyperthyroidism.

The V call is TRBV2, the J call TRBJ1-2; D gene uncertain. Germline assignment: CDR1 SNHLY and CDR2 FYNNEI. The V end was cut by 5 bases, the J end by 6 bases, with 16 bases between. The CDR3 totals 14 residues. The CDR3 region is CASSPEVIRDGYTF. CDR3 DNA: TGTGCCAGCAGTCCTGAAGTTATTAGAGATGGCTACACCTTC.

This clonotype was seen a handful of times. V gene TRBV20-1 combines with J gene TRBJ2-3; tentative D call: TRBD2 (6 bases). Germline loops: CDR1 DFQATT, CDR2 SNEGSKA (reference sequence). The CDR3 runs 12 residues. V lost 6 bases to trimming and J lost 2 bases, with 9 bases between them. CDR3: CSARTNTDTQYF. The CDR3 coding sequence is TGCAGTGCCCGGACTAACACAGATACGCAGTATTTT.

This clonotype was counted ten times or more. The chain links TRBV20-1 to TRBJ2-1, with 10 bases matching TRBD2. The CDR3 is 14 residues long. Per the germline V gene, CDR1 is DFQATT and CDR2 is SNEGSKA (reference sequence). After removal of 7 bases from V and 4 bases from J, the junction contained 7 bases not matched to a gene. The CDR3 DNA reads as TGCAGTGGTACCGGACTAGCGGATTACAATGAGCAGTTCTTC. This encodes CSGTGLADYNEQFF.

Of note for this clonotype: The junction differs from germline at one of its ends, possibly a read error. The chain carries TRBV4-1 and TRBJ1-5; 10 nucleotides line up with TRBD1. CDR1 and CDR2 (germline): MGHRA, YSYEKL. The CDR3 has 20 residues. The CDR3 protein is CASSQAFPTRGQGINQPQHF. The CDR3 nucleotides are TGCGCCAGCAGCCAAGCTTTCCCAACAAGGGGACAGGGGATCAATCAGCCCCAACATTTT.

This clonotype was counted many times. The rearrangement uses TRBV20-1 and TRBJ2-7; D unclear. Germline V gene lookup returns CDR1 DFQATT and CDR2 SNEGSKA (reference sequence). Trimming took 6 bases from V and 1 from J, leaving 13 bases between them. The CDR3 totals 13 residues. The CDR3 protein is CSAPRTGSYEQYF. The CDR3 bases are TGCAGTGCCCCCCGAACTGGTTCCTACGAGCAGTACTTC.

A few counts support this clonotype. The CDR3 loop is CASSLSPFLDGYTF. In DNA form, the CDR3 reads TGTGCCAGCAGTTTATCCCCTTTCTTGGATGGCTACACCTTC. The rearrangement uses TRBV12-3 or TRBV12-4 and TRBJ1-2; the D is unclear. This CDR3 region has 14 residues. The V and J ends lost 2 bases and 6 bases respectively, with 13 bases between them.

This clonotype was recorded at least ten times. The rearrangement uses TRBV3-1 and TRBJ1-1; no clear D. Looked up from germline, CDR1 is LGHDT and CDR2 is YNNKEL (reference sequence). V dropped 0 bases and J dropped 4 bases, with 12 bases sitting between them. This CDR3 contains 15 residues. CDR3 coding DNA: TGTGCCAGCAGCCAAGATGGTAGCTCGGTCACTGAAGCTTTCTTT. This gives the protein CASSQDGSSVTEAFF.

This clonotype was seen at least ten times. The chain is built from TRBV18 and TRBJ1-5; D not resolved. CDR3 size: 13 residues. The germline V gene encodes CDR1 KGHSH and CDR2 LQKENI. Trimming removed 4 bases at V and 9 bases at J, with 13 bases between. The CDR3 here is CASSLQELGPQHF. For the CDR3, the DNA is TGTGCCAGCTCACTTCAGGAACTCGGGCCCCAGCATTTT.

About this clonotype: Compared with germline, one end of the junction differs, possibly owing to a read error. The V and J genes are TRBV6-9 and TRBJ2-7, with 8 nucleotides matching TRBD1. Germline assignment: CDR1 MNHGY and CDR2 SVAAGI. The CDR3 consists of 15 residues. The CDR3: CVSSYDRDRIHEQYF. In nucleotides, the CDR3 is TGTGTCAGCAGTTATGACCGGGACAGGATCCACGAGCAGTACTTC.

In nucleotides, the CDR3 is TGTGCCAGCGGTCTGACAGATACCCCTCTTAACGAGCAGTACTTC. Translating gives CASGLTDTPLNEQYF. The chain couples TRBV28 to TRBJ2-7; D is perhaps TRBD1 (5 bases). Germline V gene lookup returns CDR1 MDHEN and CDR2 SYDVKM. This CDR3 comprises 15 residues. Between the trimmed V and J ends, which lost 8 bases and 5 bases, there was a span of 22 bases.

At least ten counts were recorded for this clonotype. The gene calls are TRBV5-1 and TRBJ2-3, with a possible D match to TRBD2 (6 bases). The CDR3 has 15 residues. V lost 0 bases and J lost 5, with 13 bases in between. Germline CDR1 reads SGHRS; CDR2 reads YFSETQ. This CDR3 is CASSLALAPRDTQYF. The CDR3 nucleotides read TGCGCCAGCAGCTTGGCCCTAGCGCCAAGAGATACGCAGTATTTT.

At least ten counts were recorded for this clonotype. The rearrangement uses TRBV28 and TRBJ2-7; D gene uncertain. Looked up from germline, CDR1 is MDHEN and CDR2 is SYDVKM. The CDR3 sequence is 15 residues long. Trimming shortened V by 2 bases and J by 0 bases, and 11 bases separated the two germline ends. CDR3 DNA: TGTGCCAGCAGTTTAACGGGTCTAACCTCCTACGAGCAGTACTTC. Amino acids: CASSLTGLTSYEQYF.

As to this clonotype: This may be a read error, as it is one base from a much larger clone. No conserved phenylalanine or tryptophan is present at the end of the CDR3, so a read error is the likely explanation. The CDR3 protein is CASSTSPSGPAYEQYS. CDR3 in DNA: TGTGCCAGCAGCACCTCCCCTAGCGGGCCCGCCTACGAGCAGTACTCC. The chain has TRBV13 and TRBJ2-7; 8 bases fit TRBD2. The CDR3 length is 16 residues. The junction had 11 bases not matched to a gene; V was cut back by 5 bases and J by 2 bases. The germline CDR1 and CDR2 sequences are PRHDT and FYEKMQ (reference sequence).

The chain uses TRBV7-9 and TRBJ1-1, with D possibly TRBD1 on 5 matching bases. Germline V gene data show CDR1 as SEHNR and CDR2 as FQNEAQ (reference sequence). Trimming took 10 bases from V and 4 from J, leaving 13 bases between them. This CDR3 is 12 amino acids long. The chain's CDR3 is CAIGRGGTEAFF. The CDR3, as DNA: TGTGCCATCGGCCGGGGGGGCACTGAAGCTTTCTTT.

The chain employs TRBV30 and TRBJ1-5, with D perhaps matching TRBD1 (5 bases). Germline V lookup: CDR1 GTSNPN, CDR2 SVGIG (reference sequence). V was clipped by 2 bases and J by 6 bases, with 23 bases between them. The CDR3 covers 17 residues. The CDR3 DNA reads TGTGCCTGGAGTAAGTCCGGGACTGAAGGTAGGGGTCAGCCCCAGCATTTT. Translation gives CAWSKSGTEGRGQPQHF.

There are a few counts of this clonotype. The CDR3 here is CASSPGTSAQYF. The CDR3 DNA is TGTGCCAGCAGCCCCGGGACTAGTGCGCAGTATTTT. The chain carries TRBV7-9 and TRBJ2-3; the match to TRBD2 covers 8 bases. This CDR3 spans 12 amino acids. Trimming took 5 bases from V and 10 from J; bases not matched to a gene: 5. Germline CDR1 is SEHNR and CDR2 is FQNEAQ (reference sequence). The variable domain in full, with the rest retrieved from reference TRBV7-9 and TRBJ2-3, is DTGVSQNPRHKITKRGQNVTFRCDPISEHNRLYWYRQTLGQGPEFLTYFQNEAQLEKSRLLSDRFSAERPKGSFSTLEIQRTEQGDSAMYLCASSPGTSAQYFGPGTRLTVL.

This clonotype has a handful of counts. The chain combines TRBV18 with TRBJ2-1, with 11 bases lining up with TRBD2. In germline, CDR1 is KGHSH, CDR2 LQKENI. J lost 3 bases, V lost 3 bases, and 7 bases had no gene match. This CDR3 is 17 amino acids long. The CDR3 spells CASSPAPLAGGYNEQFF. In nucleotides, the CDR3 is TGTGCCAGCTCACCGGCACCCCTAGCGGGAGGCTACAATGAGCAGTTCTTC. The full variable domain, its missing parts supplied by reference TRBV18 and TRBJ2-1, is NAGVMQNPRHLVRRRGQEARLRCSPMKGHSHVYWYRQLPEEGLKFMVYLQKENIIDESGMPKERFSAEFPKEGPSILRIQQVVRGDSAAYFCASSPAPLAGGYNEQFFGPGTRLTVL.

V and J are TRBV9 and TRBJ1-4; tentatively, D is TRBD1 (6 bases). There are 14 residues in the CDR3. The germline V and J ends were trimmed by 0 bases and 13 bases, with 16 bases remaining between them. Germline-derived CDR1 and CDR2 are SGDLS and YYNGEE. CDR3 DNA sequence: TGTGCCAGCAGCGTAGGCGGGATGGGGGCTCGACTGTTTTTT. Translation: CASSVGGMGARLFF.

V and J are TRBV2 and TRBJ2-1; 14 bases align to TRBD2. The length of the CDR3 is 17 residues. From germline, CDR1 is SNHLY and CDR2 FYNNEI. The V and J ends lost 2 bases and 7 bases, in that order; junction bases with no gene match: 7. CDR3 nucleotides: TGTGCCAGCAGTGAATCGGGACTAGCGGGAGTAGCAAATGAGCAGTTCTTC. The encoded protein is CASSESGLAGVANEQFF.

This clonotype was observed many times. This rearrangement joins TRBV7-2 to TRBJ2-7, with D hard to call. Germline-derived CDR1 and CDR2 are SGHTA and FQGNSA. There are 14 residues in the CDR3. Trimming removed 3 bases at V and 0 bases at J, with 9 bases between. CDR3 nucleotide sequence: TGTGCCAGCAGCTTCGGGCACTACTCCTACGAGCAGTACTTC. The encoded protein is CASSFGHYSYEQYF.

This clonotype came up many times. V and J are TRBV7-2 and TRBJ2-1; 10 bases line up with TRBD1. Germline values: CDR1 SGHTA, CDR2 FQGNSA. The V gene end was trimmed by 4 bases and the J gene end by 5 bases; junction bases not matched to a gene: 8. CDR3 length: 16 amino acids. CDR3 region: CASSSRGQGTNNEQFF. In nucleotides, the CDR3 is TGTGCCAGCAGCTCTAGGGGACAGGGGACCAACAATGAGCAGTTCTTC.

The chain joins TRBV29-1 to TRBJ2-6; 8 nucleotides match TRBD1. Germline V lookup: CDR1 SQVTM, CDR2 ANQGSEA. There are 16 residues in the CDR3. V was clipped by 1 base and J by 0 bases; unmatched bases: 2. In nucleotides, the CDR3 is TGCAGCGTTGAAGTCGGACAGGGCTCTGGGGCCAACGTCCTGACTTTC. This translates into CSVEVGQGSGANVLTF.

The chain carries TRBV7-2 and TRBJ1-1; possible D gene TRBD1, 6 bases. Trimming took 5 bases from V and 11 from J, leaving 15 bases between them. Germline V gene data show CDR1 as SGHTA and CDR2 as FQGNSA. The CDR3 consists of 12 residues. The CDR3: CASSHYRAVAFF. CDR3 sequence (DNA): TGTGCCAGCAGCCATTACAGGGCGGTCGCTTTCTTT.

This clonotype was recorded many times. V usage is TRBV28 and J usage is TRBJ2-7, with D perhaps matching TRBD1 or TRBD2 (5 bases each). Trimming removed 3 bases at V and 1 base at J, with 13 bases between. Germline CDR1 reads MDHEN; CDR2 reads SYDVKM. CDR3 length equals 15 residues. The CDR3 sequence: CASSFWGTSSYEQYF. CDR3 bases: TGTGCCAGCAGTTTCTGGGGGACGAGTTCCTACGAGCAGTACTTC.

For this clonotype: One base away lies a much larger clone, so this may be a sequencing read error. This rearrangement joins TRBV7-8 to TRBJ2-5; 8 bases align to TRBD2. Per germline, CDR1 SGHVS and CDR2 FQNEAQ. CDR3 length: 13 residues. DNA of the CDR3: TGTGTCAGCAGCTCGGGAGGGGTAGAGACCCAGTACTTC. Its protein is CVSSSGGVETQYF.

This clonotype was seen ten or more times. The V gene is TRBV12-3 or TRBV12-4, the J gene TRBJ2-3, with 8 bases aligning to TRBD2. The V segment lost 7 bases and the J segment 7 bases; nucleotides outside the gene matches: 19. The CDR3 contains 17 residues. The CDR3 loop is CASTHGLASPTGYTQYF. The CDR3 nucleotides read TGTGCCAGCACCCACGGACTAGCCTCACCCACGGGGTATACGCAGTATTTT.

As regards this clonotype: A much larger clone differs by one base, so this may be a read error. The gene calls are TRBV20-1 and TRBJ2-2; the match to TRBD1 covers 10 bases. Germline V gives CDR1 DFQATT, CDR2 SNEGSKA (reference sequence). The CDR3 has 14 residues. DNA for the CDR3: TGCAGTGCTGGGGGACAGGGGAACTCCGGGGAGCTGTTTTTT. Protein product: CSAGGQGNSGELFF.

This chain connects TRBV28 to TRBJ1-2; TRBD1 is a possible D gene (5 bases). Trimming took 3 bases from V and 4 from J, leaving 12 bases between them. CDR3 length equals 14 residues. Germline assignment: CDR1 MDHEN and CDR2 SYDVKM. The CDR3 DNA follows: TGTGCCAGCAGTTTGGCCAGGGCCTTCTATGGCTACACCTTC. Protein sequence: CASSLARAFYGYTF.

This clonotype was observed a handful of times. The V gene is TRBV24-1, the J gene TRBJ2-7; TRBD1 matches 7 bases. V dropped 2 bases and J dropped 3; count of bases not matched to a gene: 12. Germline V lookup: CDR1 KGHDR, CDR2 SFDVKD. This CDR3 comprises 17 residues. The DNA for the CDR3 is TGTGCCACCAGTGATTCGTCCGAACCGGGACAGTTCTACGAGCAGTACTTC. It is translated as CATSDSSEPGQFYEQYF.

This clonotype was found many times. V gene TRBV19 combines with J gene TRBJ2-3; 8 bases are a match to TRBD2. Germline V gene data show CDR1 as LNHDA and CDR2 as SQIVND (reference sequence). The CDR3 sequence is 16 residues long. The V gene end was trimmed by 5 bases and the J gene end by 4 bases; junction bases not matched to a gene: 11. The CDR3 nucleotides read TGTGCCAGTAGTCCCCGGGAGGGCGCTTCAGCAGATACGCAGTATTTT. This translates into CASSPREGASADTQYF.

This clonotype showed up just a few times. The chain employs TRBV15 and TRBJ1-5; 8 bases align to TRBD1. Germline-derived CDR1 and CDR2 are LNHNV and YYDKDF (reference sequence). Germline trimming cut 1 base from V and 5 bases from J; bases unmatched to any gene: 4. This CDR3 is 15 amino acids long. CDR3 nucleotides: TGTGCCACCAGCAGAGCTTTGACAGGGGATCAGCCCCAGCATTTT. It yields the protein CATSRALTGDQPQHF.

This sequence joins TRBV12-3 or TRBV12-4 and TRBJ2-1, with D possibly called TRBD1 or TRBD2 (6 bases each). V lost 3 bases to trimming and J lost 13 bases, with 10 bases between them. The CDR3 is 11 residues long. This CDR3 is CASSFMGGQFF. CDR3 in DNA: TGTGCCAGCAGTTTTATGGGGGGCCAGTTCTTC.